The clone carrying this T cell receptor (beta chain) has ten or more counts. Germline CDR1 is SGHAT and CDR2 is FQNNGV. This CDR3 has 13 amino acids. V was trimmed by 6 bases and J by 1 base, leaving 9 bases between them. Unique molecular identifiers, one per molecule, were present on every TCR cDNA molecule. TCRdb passed the 5' RACE reads through MiXCR, listing each CDR3 protein once. The repertoire has 50,000 to 75,000 distinct CDR3 sequences, about 6.3% of them found once; the top ten carry approximately 14%. Time point given: sample taken at primary tumor resection. The donors comprised 60 to 80 untreated early-stage non-small cell lung cancer patients. Unsorted whole RNA samples from tumor, nontumor lung or frozen PBMC were sequenced. This entry belongs to a study of spatial heterogeneity in lung cancer. Overall study context: Within raw reads, each unique TCR and UMI combination appeared on average more than ten times.

The chain is built from TRBV11-2 and TRBJ1-1; D remains unclear. This TCR derives from a female donor with early-stage non-small cell lung cancer. The sequenced sample was PBMCs, obtained at surgery. CDR3 sequence: CASRTTGNTEAFF. The CDR3 coding sequence is TGTGCCAGCAGAACGACGGGGAACACTGAAGCTTTCTTT.